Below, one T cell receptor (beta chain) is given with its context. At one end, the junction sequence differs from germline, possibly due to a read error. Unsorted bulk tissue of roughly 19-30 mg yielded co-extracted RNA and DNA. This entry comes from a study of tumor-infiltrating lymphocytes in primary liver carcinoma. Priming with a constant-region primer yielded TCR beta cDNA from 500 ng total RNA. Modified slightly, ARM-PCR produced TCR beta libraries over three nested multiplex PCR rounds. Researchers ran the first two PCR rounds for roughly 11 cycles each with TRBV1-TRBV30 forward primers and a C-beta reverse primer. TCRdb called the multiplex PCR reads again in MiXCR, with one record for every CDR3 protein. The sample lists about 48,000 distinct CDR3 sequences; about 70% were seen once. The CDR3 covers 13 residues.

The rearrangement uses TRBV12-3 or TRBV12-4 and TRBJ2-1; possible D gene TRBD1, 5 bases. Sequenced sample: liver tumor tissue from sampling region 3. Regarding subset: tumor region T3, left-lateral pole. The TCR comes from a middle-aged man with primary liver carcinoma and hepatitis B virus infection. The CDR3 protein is CASNTERGNEEFF. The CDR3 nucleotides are TGTGCCAGCAACACGGAAAGGGGTAATGAGGAGTTCTTT.